Presented here are 28 T cell receptor beta chains from one specimen sequenced in a study of blood T cells in healthy people across ages. The authors ran a second PCR of roughly 6 to 11 cycles using a sample-barcoded 5' primer and a J-beta primer mix. One entry per CDR3 protein results from TCRdb running MiXCR on the 5' RACE reads. The sample includes roughly 900,000 distinct CDR3 sequences, around 46% of them seen just once. Sequences were obtained from blood. These TCRs come from a young man in good health.

This clonotype has a handful of counts. J is TRBJ2-7 and V is TRBV21-1; the table names TRBD1, a call not compared with the DNA. TRBV21-1 is a pseudogene locus. This CDR3 spans 15 amino acids. The CDR3 nucleotides are TGTGCCAGCAGCAAAGTCCAGGACAGGGGTACGAAGCAGTACTTC. Its protein is CASSKVQDRGTKQYF.

This clonotype has only a few counts. CDR3 bases: TGCGCCAGCAGCACGGGACAGAATATCAATGAGCAGTTCTTC. This gives the protein CASSTGQNINEQFF. The V and J genes are TRBV5-1 and TRBJ2-1; 7 bases are a match to TRBD1. Trimming cost V 4 bases and J 6 bases; bases outside gene matches: 7. The CDR3 extends over 14 amino acids. Germline CDR1 and CDR2: SGHRS and YFSETQ.

The chain recombines TRBV7-8 with TRBJ2-3, with a tentative D call TRBD1 (6 bases). The CDR3 loop spans 17 amino acids. CDR1 is SGHVS and CDR2 is FQNEAQ in the germline V gene. V lost 1 base, J lost 0 bases, and 14 bases lay in between. DNA for the CDR3: TGTGCCAGCAGCTTAGTCTGGGACAAATCTAGCACAGATACGCAGTATTTT. Amino acids: CASSLVWDKSSTDTQYF.

The V gene is TRBV27, the J gene TRBJ2-5; D is possibly TRBD1 (6 bases). CDR3 length: 15 residues. Germline CDR1 and CDR2: MNHEY and SMNVEV (reference sequence). Trimming cost V 7 bases and J 5 bases, with 20 bases left between them. CDR3 bases: TGTGCCAGCACCAGTTTAGGGCAGGGGCCCGAGACCCAGTACTTC. This translates into CASTSLGQGPETQYF.

The chain employs TRBV11-2 and TRBJ2-3; 7 positions match TRBD2. Germline V gene sequence: CDR1 SGHAT, CDR2 FQNNGV. The CDR3 is 16 residues long. Trimming took 5 bases from V and 0 from J; bases not matched to a gene: 8. The CDR3 reads CASSLGAGLSTDTQYF. Written as DNA, the CDR3 is TGTGCCAGCAGCCTAGGAGCGGGGCTTAGCACAGATACGCAGTATTTT.

This clonotype was observed a handful of times. V gene TRBV14 combines with J gene TRBJ2-7; D is unresolved. Between the trimmed V and J ends, which lost 4 bases and 6 bases, there was a span of 13 bases. CDR3 length: 13 residues. CDR1 and CDR2 from the germline V gene are SGHDN and FVKESK. CDR3 sequence reads: CASSPLDIPEQYF. Here the CDR3 DNA reads TGTGCCAGCAGCCCCCTCGATATCCCCGAGCAGTACTTC.

Only one count was recorded for this clonotype. The gene calls are TRBV12-3 or TRBV12-4 and TRBJ1-5; D gene unclear. This CDR3 has 13 amino acids. The V gene lost 4 bases and the J gene lost 6 bases, with 10 bases spanning the gap. This CDR3 is CASSWVSPQPQHF. The CDR3 coding sequence is TGTGCCAGCAGTTGGGTGTCCCCTCAGCCCCAGCATTTT.

This clonotype was detected only a few times. J is TRBJ2-7 and V is TRBV29-1, with D perhaps assigned TRBD1 or TRBD2 (6 bases each). This CDR3 is 13 amino acids long. CDR1 is SQVTM and CDR2 is ANQGSEA in the germline V gene. Trimming took 4 bases from V and 1 from J, leaving 11 bases between them. The CDR3, as DNA: TGCAGCGTTGTGGGGGCGGGATCCTACGAGCAGTACTTC. This translates into CSVVGAGSYEQYF.

The chain is built from TRBV27 and TRBJ2-1; D is undetermined. Germline loops: CDR1 MNHEY, CDR2 SMNVEV (reference sequence). V shed 9 bases and J shed 0 bases, with 18 bases lying between them. CDR3 size: 16 residues. CDR3 nucleotides: TGTGCCAGACTCAACACCGACTGGTCCTCCTACAATGAGCAGTTCTTC. It specifies CARLNTDWSSYNEQFF.

This clonotype has a handful of counts. The CDR3 reads CASSLRGAVYEQYF. The CDR3 bases are TGTGCCAGCAGTTTACGGGGGGCGGTCTACGAGCAGTACTTC. The chain uses TRBV27 and TRBJ2-7, with D tentatively TRBD2 (7 bases). Trimming cost V 2 bases and J 3 bases, with 11 bases left between them. This CDR3 is built from 14 residues. CDR1 and CDR2 from the germline V gene are MNHEY and SMNVEV (reference sequence).

The CDR3 DNA sequence: TGTGCCAGCAGTTTGGGTATAGCTAGCACAGATACGCAGTATTTT. This gives the protein CASSLGIASTDTQYF. The chain couples TRBV12-3 or TRBV12-4 to TRBJ2-3; no clear D gene. The germline V and J ends were trimmed by 3 bases and 0 bases, with 10 bases remaining between them. This CDR3 spans 15 amino acids.

This clonotype was picked up a small number of times. The J gene is TRBJ2-1, the V gene TRBV7-2, with 12 bases lining up with TRBD2. CDR1 is SGHTA and CDR2 is FQGNSA in the germline V gene. This CDR3 is 16 amino acids long. J lost 10 bases, V lost 1 base, and 8 bases had no gene match. This CDR3 reads CASSLESSGGVREQFF. CDR3 coding DNA: TGTGCCAGCAGCTTAGAGTCTAGCGGGGGGGTAAGGGAGCAGTTCTTC. The full variable domain, rest sourced from reference TRBV7-2 and TRBJ2-1, is GAGVSQSPSNKVTEKGKDVELRCDPISGHTALYWYRQSLGQGLEFLIYFQGNSAPDKSGLPSDRFSAERTGGSVSTLTIQRTQQEDSAVYLCASSLESSGGVREQFFGPGTRLTVL.

The rearrangement joins TRBV6-5 to TRBJ1-2; 8 bases align to TRBD1. Per the germline V gene, CDR1 is MNHEY and CDR2 is SVGAGI. The CDR3 sequence is 15 residues long. Trimming cost V 6 bases and J 4 bases; bases outside gene matches: 10. CDR3 DNA: TGTGCCAGCAGCCAGGACGACAGGGGAATCTATGGCTACACCTTC. It specifies CASSQDDRGIYGYTF.

The chain couples TRBV4-2 to TRBJ2-7, with 9 bases lining up with TRBD1. This CDR3 region has 16 residues. Trimming took 1 base from V and 2 from J; bases not matched to a gene: 6. Germline assignment: CDR1 LGHNA and CDR2 YNFKEQ. DNA for the CDR3: TGTGCCAGCAGCCAAGTAGGCAGGACAGGGGCCTACGAGCAGTACTTC. It codes for CASSQVGRTGAYEQYF.

Here the CDR3 reads CASSTPGIYGYTF. CDR3 DNA sequence: TGTGCCAGCAGTACGCCCGGGATCTATGGCTACACCTTC. This rearrangement joins TRBV12-3 or TRBV12-4 to TRBJ1-2; D is uncertain. CDR3 length equals 13 residues. Trimming removed 5 bases from V and 4 bases from J, with 11 bases in between.

This clonotype was seen a few times. The V call is TRBV9, the J call TRBJ2-6, with D perhaps TRBD1 (6 bases). Germline loops: CDR1 SGDLS, CDR2 YYNGEE. Trimming removed 0 bases at V and 0 bases at J, with 10 bases between. The CDR3 is 17 amino acids. The CDR3 coding sequence is TGTGCCAGCAGCGTAGATGGGGGACACTCTGGGGCCAACGTCCTGACTTTC. It specifies CASSVDGGHSGANVLTF.

Note on this clonotype: This is likely a read error, given that the CDR3 carries no conserved phenylalanine or tryptophan at its end. The chain employs TRBV3-1 and TRBJ2-4; TRBD1 matches 9 bases. The J call may be faulty, since TRBJ2-7 better matches the DNA end. CDR1 is LGHDT and CDR2 is YNNKEL in the germline V gene (reference sequence). This CDR3 spans 15 amino acids. This chain's CDR3 is CASSPRTGASYEQYL. DNA of the CDR3: TGTGCCAGCAGCCCACGGACAGGGGCCTCCTACGAGCAGTACTTA.

This clonotype came up a few times. V is TRBV10-2 and J is TRBJ2-4, with a tentative D call TRBD2 (7 bases). The J call is in doubt because the DNA end fits TRBJ2-5 better. The CDR3 consists of 15 residues. Germline CDR1 is WSHSY and CDR2 is SAAADI. In DNA, the CDR3 is TGCGCCAGCAGTGTTACGGGGGGCACCCAAGAGACCCAGTACTTC. It encodes CASSVTGGTQETQYF.

This clonotype showed up just a few times. This chain uses TRBV4-1 with TRBJ2-5; D gene ambiguous. This CDR3 comprises 14 residues. Germline CDR1 reads MGHRA; CDR2 reads YSYEKL. V was cut by 1 base and J by 4 bases, with 10 bases left in between. CDR3 region: CASSQGPRAETQYF. CDR3 coding DNA: TGCGCCAGCAGCCAAGGCCCCAGAGCAGAGACCCAGTACTTC.

This clonotype was observed once. The chain joins TRBV28 to TRBJ2-5; 7 positions agree with TRBD1. The CDR3 consists of 14 residues. Germline V CDR1 and CDR2: MDHEN, SYDVKM. V was clipped by 6 bases and J by 2 bases; unmatched bases: 6. The CDR3 sequence is CASSRGQYQETQYF. CDR3 DNA sequence: TGTGCCAGCAGCCGGGGACAGTATCAAGAGACCCAGTACTTC.

This clonotype appeared a single time. A much larger clone is a single base away; this may be a read error. The chain has TRBV20-1 and TRBJ2-1, with TRBD2 matching 10 bases. The CDR3 length is 13 residues. The ends lost 6 bases at V and 9 bases at J; junction bases unmatched: 8. CDR1 is DFQATT and CDR2 is SNEGSKA in the germline V gene (reference sequence). CDR3 sequence (DNA): TGCAGTGCCGGGGGGACTAGCGAGTTTGAGCAGTTCTTC. Translated: CSAGGTSEFEQFF.

This clonotype appeared a few times. This rearrangement joins TRBV9 to TRBJ2-1; no reliable D call. The CDR3 has 15 residues. V shed 0 bases and J shed 9 bases, with 16 bases lying between them. Germline V CDR1 and CDR2: SGDLS, YYNGEE. The CDR3 loop reads CASSVAPGPSSEQFF. In DNA, the CDR3 is TGTGCCAGCAGCGTAGCTCCGGGCCCTAGTAGTGAGCAGTTCTTC.

This clonotype was observed a few times. This chain connects TRBV4-1 to TRBJ2-1; TRBD2 might be the D (5 bases). V lost 4 bases and J 0 bases, leaving 10 bases between the germline ends. Germline CDR1 MGHRA, CDR2 YSYEKL. The CDR3 runs 15 residues. The DNA of the CDR3 is TGCGCCAGCAGCCCGGGGTTGAGCTCCTACAATGAGCAGTTCTTC. Translation gives CASSPGLSSYNEQFF.

The CDR3, as DNA: TGTGCCAGCAGCCGGAGGATCAAGAGGGGGGAGAACACTGAAGCTTTCTTT. This encodes CASSRRIKRGENTEAFF. The chain uses TRBV7-2 and TRBJ1-1; weak D call: TRBD1 (6 bases). Germline V lookup: CDR1 SGHTA, CDR2 FQGNSA. Trimming removed 5 bases at V and 1 base at J, with 20 bases between. The length of the CDR3 is 17 residues.

This clonotype turned up a few times. The chain uses TRBV29-1 and TRBJ2-1, with D possibly TRBD1 on 6 matching bases. V was cut by 4 bases and J by 7 bases, with 14 bases left in between. CDR3 length: 13 amino acids. Germline V gives CDR1 SQVTM, CDR2 ANQGSEA. The CDR3 region is CSVATGNYNEQFF. The CDR3 DNA sequence: TGCAGCGTTGCGACAGGAAATTATAATGAGCAGTTCTTC.

V is TRBV2 and J is TRBJ1-6, with TRBD1 matching 7 bases. Germline V lookup: CDR1 SNHLY, CDR2 FYNNEI. The CDR3 extends over 14 amino acids. The V gene end was trimmed by 7 bases and the J gene end by 6 bases; junction bases not matched to a gene: 6. The CDR3, as DNA: TGTGCCAGCACCGGGACAGCTAGTAATTCACCCCTCCACTTT. Translated: CASTGTASNSPLHF.

The V gene is TRBV29-1, the J gene TRBJ1-1; a weak D match, TRBD1 (6 bases). The CDR3 has 18 residues. V was shortened by 4 bases and J by 3 bases, with 27 bases between the two germline ends. The V gene's germline CDR1 is SQVTM and CDR2 ANQGSEA. The CDR3 DNA reads TGCAGCGTTGTCGTGGGGGGGGCGACTCTCTTCGGGGACACTGAAGCTTTCTTT. Translation gives CSVVVGGATLFGDTEAFF.

The J gene is TRBJ2-1, the V gene TRBV27; TRBD1 aligns across 11 bases. V was clipped by 8 bases and J by 4 bases; unmatched bases: 1. CDR1 is MNHEY, CDR2 SMNVEV, per germline (reference sequence). This CDR3 spans 13 amino acids. The CDR3 sequence is CASGDRGYNEQFF. CDR3 nucleotide sequence: TGTGCCAGCGGGGACAGGGGGTACAATGAGCAGTTCTTC.